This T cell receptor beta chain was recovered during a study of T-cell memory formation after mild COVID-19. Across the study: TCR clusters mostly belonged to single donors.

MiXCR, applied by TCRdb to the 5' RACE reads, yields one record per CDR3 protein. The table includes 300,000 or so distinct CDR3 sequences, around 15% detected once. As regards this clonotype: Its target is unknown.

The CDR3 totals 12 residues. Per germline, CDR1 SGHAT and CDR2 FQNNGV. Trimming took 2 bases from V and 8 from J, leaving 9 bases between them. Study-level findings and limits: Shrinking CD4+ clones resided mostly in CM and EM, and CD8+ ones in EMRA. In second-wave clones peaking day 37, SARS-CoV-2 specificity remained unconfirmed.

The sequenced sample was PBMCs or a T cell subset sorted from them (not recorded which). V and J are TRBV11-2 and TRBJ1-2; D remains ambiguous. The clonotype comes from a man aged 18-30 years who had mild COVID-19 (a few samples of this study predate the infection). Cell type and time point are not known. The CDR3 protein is CASSLSQRGYTF. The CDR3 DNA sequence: TGTGCCAGCAGCTTAAGCCAGCGGGGCTACACCTTC.